Following are 23 T cell receptor beta chains from one sample sequenced in a study of neoadjuvant nivolumab and ipilimumab in lung cancer. Repertoires were generated with immunoSEQ multiplex PCR, while TCRdb's copy carries only in-frame clones and drops some. The repertoire consists of over 25,000 clones, with about 70% occurring once and the leading ten covering roughly 20%. The material was tumor tissue, obtained after neoadjuvant nivolumab, alone or with ipilimumab, at or shortly before surgery. These TCRs come from an adult with non-small cell lung cancer.

The chain combines TRBV5-1 with TRBJ2-5; 12 positions match TRBD2. The CDR3 has 18 residues. In germline, CDR1 is SGHRS, CDR2 YFSETQ. The J segment lost 1 base and the V segment lost 4 bases, leaving 11 bases of the junction unmatched. DNA for the CDR3: TGCGCCAGCAGCCTAGGACTAGCGGGGCTATCGGGCCAAGAGACCCAGTACTTC. It yields the protein CASSLGLAGLSGQETQYF.

This rearrangement joins TRBV5-4 to TRBJ2-5; a possible D gene is TRBD2 (5 bases). The CDR3 has 14 residues. Germline CDR1 SGHNT, CDR2 YYREEE (reference sequence). The ends were cut back, 0 bases at V and 2 bases at J, with 8 bases in the middle. CDR3 sequence reads: CASSLESGQETQYF. In nucleotides, the CDR3 is TGTGCCAGCAGCTTGGAAAGCGGACAAGAGACCCAGTACTTC.

The chain couples TRBV5-1 to TRBJ2-1; 7 bases agree with TRBD2. The J segment lost 1 base and the V segment lost 1 base, leaving 5 bases of the junction unmatched. The CDR3 runs 16 residues. Germline V gene sequence: CDR1 SGHRS, CDR2 YFSETQ. DNA of the CDR3: TGCGCCAGCAGCTTGTCCCTAGCGGTTTCCTACAATGAGCAGTTCTTC. Amino acid sequence: CASSLSLAVSYNEQFF.

This clone was recorded only once. The CDR3 loop is CASTPDRWNYGYTF. CDR3 in DNA: TGTGCCAGTACCCCGGACCGATGGAACTATGGCTACACCTTC. V is TRBV19 and J is TRBJ1-2; D unresolved. Per germline, CDR1 LNHDA and CDR2 SQIVND (reference sequence). V shed 7 bases and J shed 2 bases, with 14 bases lying between them. CDR3 length: 14 residues.

This clone was observed a handful of times. The V and J genes are TRBV10-3 and TRBJ2-1, with D possibly matching TRBD2 (5 bases). CDR3 length equals 14 residues. V lost 0 bases, J lost 10 bases, and 13 bases lay in between. Germline loops: CDR1 ENHRY, CDR2 SYGVKD. DNA for the CDR3: TGTGCCATCAGTGAGTCGAGGTACGGGGTAGAGCAGTTCTTC. Its translation: CAISESRYGVEQFF.

This chain's CDR3 is CASSQDRGLAGEQYF. CDR3 sequence (DNA): TGCGCCAGCAGCCAAGATCGCGGCCTAGCGGGCGAGCAGTACTTC. This chain links TRBV4-3 with TRBJ2-7, with 8 bases matching TRBD2. Germline-derived CDR1 and CDR2 are LGHNA and YSLEER. The CDR3 totals 15 residues. Unmatched junction bases numbered 7, after V lost 0 bases and J lost 6 bases.

The genes are TRBV7-9 and TRBJ1-2; D unclear. This CDR3 is built from 12 residues. Trimming took 5 bases from V and 7 from J, leaving 11 bases between them. The germline CDR1 and CDR2 sequences are SEHNR and FQNEAQ (reference sequence). The DNA for the CDR3 is TGTGCCAGCAGCGGAGATGTCAGTGGCTACACCTTC. Protein: CASSGDVSGYTF.

The genes are TRBV7-8 and TRBJ2-7; D gene ambiguous. The CDR3 length is 13 residues. The V gene lost 1 base and the J gene lost 5 bases, with 9 bases spanning the gap. Germline CDR1 SGHVS, CDR2 FQNEAQ. The DNA of the CDR3 is TGTGCCAGCAGCTTAGGAAGTGGGGACGAGCAGTACTTC. As protein: CASSLGSGDEQYF.

The gene calls are TRBV6-5 and TRBJ2-3; 7 bases are a match to TRBD2. In germline, CDR1 is MNHEY, CDR2 SVGAGI. The J segment lost 1 base and the V segment lost 7 bases, leaving 8 bases of the junction unmatched. CDR3 length equals 15 residues. The CDR3: CASKERGGGTDTQYF. The CDR3, as DNA: TGTGCCAGCAAAGAGCGGGGCGGAGGCACAGATACGCAGTATTTT.

The genes are TRBV6-5 and TRBJ1-1; a possible D gene is TRBD1 (5 bases). CDR3 size: 12 residues. Deletions cut 8 bases from V and 1 base from J, with 8 bases between. CDR1 and CDR2 (germline): MNHEY, SVGAGI. The CDR3: CASATANTEAFF. CDR3 DNA: TGTGCCAGCGCGACAGCGAACACTGAAGCTTTCTTT.

The chain combines TRBV14 with TRBJ1-6; D is undetermined. The CDR3 has 13 amino acids. Germline-derived CDR1 and CDR2 are SGHDN and FVKESK. V was trimmed by 2 bases and J by 6 bases, leaving 5 bases between them. CDR3 loop: CASSQQPNSPLHF. The CDR3 DNA sequence: TGTGCCAGCAGCCAACAACCTAATTCACCCCTCCACTTT.

This clone was counted between two and nine times. This rearrangement joins TRBV10-3 to TRBJ2-3; unclear D gene. V lost 0 bases and J lost 5, with 3 bases in between. Germline CDR1 is ENHRY and CDR2 is SYGVKD. The CDR3 spans 12 residues. The CDR3 here is CAISESGDTQYF. The CDR3, as DNA: TGTGCCATCAGTGAGTCAGGAGATACGCAGTATTTT.

This chain uses TRBV6-5 with TRBJ1-5; D unresolved. The V and J ends lost 5 bases and 5 bases respectively, with 16 bases between them. The germline V gene has CDR1 MNHEY and CDR2 SVGAGI. The CDR3 spans 15 residues. The CDR3 DNA is TGTGCCAGCAGTCTGACACGGCCCAACGATCAGCCCCAGCATTTT. As protein: CASSLTRPNDQPQHF.

This chain links TRBV5-1 with TRBJ2-1; D is unclear. The CDR3 totals 15 residues. Germline lookup yields CDR1 SGHRS and CDR2 YFSETQ. V was shortened by 0 bases and J by 6 bases, with 13 bases between the two germline ends. The DNA of the CDR3 is TGCGCCAGCAGCTTGGGGAACACGGCTATCAATGAGCAGTTCTTC. It translates to CASSLGNTAINEQFF.

The chain uses TRBV7-9 and TRBJ1-6; D remains unclear. The CDR3 runs to 16 residues. Trimming shortened V by 5 bases and J by 3 bases, and 14 bases separated the two germline ends. Germline values: CDR1 SEHNR, CDR2 FQNEAQ (reference sequence). DNA of the CDR3: TGTGCCAGCAGCCCGTACGGTGAGGACTATAATTCACCCCTCCACTTT. Protein: CASSPYGEDYNSPLHF.

The chain recombines TRBV4-3 with TRBJ2-7; perhaps TRBD1 as D (6 bases). Trimming removed 1 base at V and 2 bases at J, with 12 bases between. The CDR3 runs 15 residues. Germline-derived CDR1 and CDR2 are LGHNA and YSLEER. The CDR3 here is CASSQVMDSTYEQYF. Here the CDR3 DNA reads TGCGCCAGCAGCCAAGTCATGGACAGCACCTACGAGCAGTACTTC.

This clone turned up a few times. V is TRBV11-2 and J is TRBJ1-2; D gene unclear. CDR1 and CDR2 from the germline V gene are SGHAT and FQNNGV. The CDR3 is 14 amino acids. V was clipped by 0 bases and J by 4 bases, with 9 bases between them. The CDR3, as DNA: TGTGCCAGCAGCTTAGAGGGCCGGAGCTATGGCTACACCTTC. This gives the protein CASSLEGRSYGYTF.

The chain combines TRBV25-1 with TRBJ1-2; D not resolved. CDR1 is MGHDK, CDR2 SYGVNS, per germline. The CDR3 runs to 17 residues. V lost 1 base and J lost 8, with 23 bases in between. CDR3 in amino acids: CASSESRVRPGTRGYTF. Written as DNA, the CDR3 is TGTGCCAGCAGTGAATCTCGCGTACGTCCGGGAACACGGGGCTACACCTTC.

The genes are TRBV14 and TRBJ2-7; D may be TRBD2 (6 bases). The length of the CDR3 is 15 residues. Trimming took 1 base from V and 4 from J, leaving 14 bases between them. Germline V gene lookup returns CDR1 SGHDN and CDR2 FVKESK. The CDR3 DNA is TGTGCCAGCAGCCAAGTAGGCGGGACTGGATACGAGCAGTACTTC. Its translation is CASSQVGGTGYEQYF.

The J gene is TRBJ2-5, the V gene TRBV27, with 7 bases identical to TRBD1. This CDR3 is built from 14 residues. The germline V gene has CDR1 MNHEY and CDR2 SMNVEV (reference sequence). J gave up 3 bases and V 3 bases, and 4 bases lay outside the gene matches. DNA for the CDR3: TGTGCCAGCAGTTTCTGGGACAGTAAAGAGACCCAGTACTTC. Translation gives CASSFWDSKETQYF.

This chain joins TRBV7-2 and TRBJ2-3; 9 bases map to TRBD1. Germline values: CDR1 SGHTA, CDR2 FQGNSA. V lost 5 bases, J lost 0 bases, and 6 bases stayed unmatched. The length of the CDR3 is 16 residues. CDR3 sequence (DNA): TGTGCCAGCAGCCTGGGACAGGGTAGAAGCACAGATACGCAGTATTTT. Translation: CASSLGQGRSTDTQYF.

CDR3 sequence: CASSSDRGFNQPQHF. CDR3 sequence (DNA): TGTGCCAGCAGCTCGGACAGGGGGTTCAATCAGCCCCAGCATTTT. The chain employs TRBV6-5 and TRBJ1-5; TRBD1 aligns across 10 bases. The CDR3 contains 15 residues. Trimming at V came to 6 bases and at J to 3 bases, leaving 5 bases not matched to a gene. Germline V gene sequence: CDR1 MNHEY, CDR2 SVGAGI.

The V call is TRBV6-1, the J call TRBJ1-5; D ambiguous. Looked up from germline, CDR1 is MNHNS and CDR2 is SASEGT. The CDR3 runs 14 residues. The germline V and J ends were trimmed by 6 bases and 0 bases, with 9 bases remaining between them. This chain's CDR3 is CASSLRDSNQPQHF. CDR3 sequence (DNA): TGTGCCAGCAGCTTAAGAGATAGCAATCAGCCCCAGCATTTT.